Here is one T cell receptor beta chain with its context. The target of this receptor is not known. No qualities accompany the bases; no much larger clone lies one base away. The sample comes from a study of control samples from healthy donors and cancer patients (dated by TCRdb to 2018 to 2021). The library was built by means of the immunoSEQ multiplex PCR assay. The clones in this table, taken by TCRdb from immuneACCESS, are in-frame only. Not every clone is retained; where verified, under half of the shortfall comes from an unresolved V gene, and the cause of the rest is unknown. Counted in this sample were roughly 130,000 clones; approximately 94% of them appeared once. The top ten clones comprise less than 4% of the sample. Inclusive of the bounding cysteine and phenylalanine, the CDR3 is 12 residues long. The read is trimmed to its CDR3 DNA, 36 bases read in frame from base 1. Deletion took 2 bases off V and 4 bases off J, with a span of 5 bases between the germline ends.

Recombination linked TRBV12-3 or TRBV12-4 to TRBJ1-2; the D gene is not confidently resolved. This sequence originates from a man aged 25-40 years in good health. The sequenced material came from blood. The CDR3 corresponds to CASSLLRYGYTF. In nucleotides, the sequence is TGTGCCAGCAGTTTATTACGCTATGGCTACACCTTC.